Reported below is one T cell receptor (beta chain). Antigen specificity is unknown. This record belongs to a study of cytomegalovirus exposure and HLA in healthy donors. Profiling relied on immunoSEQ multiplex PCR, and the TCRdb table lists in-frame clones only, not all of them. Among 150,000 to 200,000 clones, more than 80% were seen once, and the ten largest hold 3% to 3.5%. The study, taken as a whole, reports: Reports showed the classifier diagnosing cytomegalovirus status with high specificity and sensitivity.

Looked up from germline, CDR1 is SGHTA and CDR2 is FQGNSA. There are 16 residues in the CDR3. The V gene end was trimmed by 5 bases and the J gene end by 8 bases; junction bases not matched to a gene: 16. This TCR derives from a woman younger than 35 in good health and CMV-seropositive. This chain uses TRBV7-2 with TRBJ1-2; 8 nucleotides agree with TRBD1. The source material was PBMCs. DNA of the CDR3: TGTGCCAGCAGCAAGGCTAGGAGTTCAGGGGGCAAAGGCTACACCTTC. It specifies CASSKARSSGGKGYTF.